The 11 T cell receptor beta chains below all came from one sample that was sequenced in a study of blood T cell repertoires in COVID-19. Here immunoSEQ multiplex PCR was the method, and the copy in TCRdb shows in-frame clones only, minus some. The sample lists around 100,000 clones; 69% were seen once. The sample taken for sequencing was peripheral blood. Receptor source: an elderly man with acute or convalescent COVID-19.

The rearrangement uses TRBV5-8 and TRBJ2-7; 9 bases match TRBD1. Germline assignment: CDR1 SGHTS and CDR2 YDEGEE. The length of the CDR3 is 14 residues. The J segment lost 3 bases and the V segment lost 4 bases, leaving 5 bases of the junction unmatched. The CDR3 loop is CASSQTGGGYEQYF. The CDR3 nucleotides are TGTGCCAGCAGCCAGACAGGGGGAGGCTACGAGCAGTACTTC.

This chain uses TRBV18 with TRBJ2-2; D possibly corresponds to TRBD1 (6 bases). Germline lookup yields CDR1 KGHSH and CDR2 LQKENI. V was trimmed by 0 bases and J by 4 bases, leaving 24 bases between them. The CDR3 is 20 residues long. CDR3 residues: CASSPPARGTGVAGTGELFF. DNA of the CDR3: TGTGCCAGCTCACCACCGGCCAGGGGAACTGGAGTGGCGGGCACCGGGGAGCTGTTTTTT.

The rearrangement joins TRBV6-5 to TRBJ2-3; TRBD2 matches 12 bases. Unmatched junction bases numbered 4, after V lost 6 bases and J lost 3 bases. The germline gives CDR1 MNHEY, CDR2 SVGAGI. The CDR3 length is 15 residues. CDR3 nucleotide sequence: TGTGCCAGCAGGCGCGGACTAGCGGGAACAGATACGCAGTATTTT. Its protein product is CASRRGLAGTDTQYF.

A few counts support this clone. V usage is TRBV29-1 and J usage is TRBJ2-7; the D is unclear. This CDR3 spans 12 amino acids. Trimming cost V 1 base and J 0 bases, with 4 bases left between them. Germline V gives CDR1 SQVTM, CDR2 ANQGSEA. The DNA of the CDR3 is TGCAGCGTTGAAGTGAGCTCCTACGAGCAGTACTTC. Its protein is CSVEVSSYEQYF.

As DNA, the CDR3 is TGTGCCAGCAGAGTAGGGGGTGAAAAACTGTTTTTT. Its translation is CASRVGGEKLFF. The rearrangement uses TRBV3-1 (or the pseudogene TRBV3-2) and TRBJ1-4; D perhaps matches TRBD1 (6 bases). There are 12 residues in the CDR3. The V gene's germline CDR1 is LGHDT and CDR2 YNNKEL (reference sequence). V was shortened by 6 bases and J by 7 bases, with 9 bases between the two germline ends.

The chain is built from TRBV19 and TRBJ1-5; 8 bases are shared with TRBD1. V shed 4 bases, J shed 6 bases, and the junction held 17 bases outside the gene matches. Germline CDR1 reads LNHDA; CDR2 reads SQIVND (reference sequence). The CDR3 contains 18 residues. The CDR3 DNA sequence: TGTGCCAGTAGTACCTTAAGACAGGGGCTTCTTGAAGGTCAGCCCCAGCATTTT. Protein sequence: CASSTLRQGLLEGQPQHF.

This clone appeared a few times. The rearrangement uses TRBV27 and TRBJ1-1; D unresolved. Per germline, CDR1 MNHEY and CDR2 SMNVEV (reference sequence). The CDR3 is 14 residues long. The germline V and J ends were trimmed by 3 bases and 1 base, with 9 bases remaining between them. The CDR3 nucleotides read TGTGCCAGCAGTTTGGAGGTGACGAACACTGAAGCTTTCTTT. Translated: CASSLEVTNTEAFF.

J is TRBJ1-3 and V is TRBV28; 7 positions agree with TRBD1. Trimming removed 6 bases from V and 2 bases from J; junction bases left unmatched: 4. CDR3 length: 14 residues. Per the germline V gene, CDR1 is MDHEN and CDR2 is SYDVKM. The CDR3 nucleotides read TGTGCCAGCAGCCCACAGGGGCCTGGAAACACCATATATTTT. The encoded protein is CASSPQGPGNTIYF.

The rearrangement joins TRBV19 to TRBJ1-5; 9 bases line up with TRBD1. Per germline, CDR1 LNHDA and CDR2 SQIVND (reference sequence). The CDR3 extends over 14 amino acids. J lost 7 bases, V lost 6 bases, and 7 bases had no gene match. The CDR3 sequence is CASRDRGSVQPQHF. DNA of the CDR3: TGTGCCAGTAGGGACAGGGGTTCCGTCCAGCCCCAGCATTTT.

The V and J genes are TRBV12-5 and TRBJ2-7; the D gene is possibly TRBD2 (5 bases). Germline CDR1 LGHNT, CDR2 FRNRAP. Between the trimmed V and J ends, which lost 4 bases and 3 bases, there was a span of 22 bases. This CDR3 is built from 17 residues. The CDR3 here is CASGSGNDPPLYYEQYF. CDR3 DNA sequence: TGTGCTAGTGGTTCGGGGAACGACCCCCCCCTTTACTACGAGCAGTACTTC.

This clone was detected only once. This sequence joins TRBV7-2 and TRBJ2-3; 8 bases match TRBD1. Germline CDR1 reads SGHTA; CDR2 reads FQGNSA. The CDR3 contains 11 residues. The ends lost 5 bases at V and 14 bases at J; junction bases unmatched: 6. In DNA form, the CDR3 reads TGTGCCAGCAGCCTCAGGGGGCGCCCGTATTTT. Its protein is CASSLRGRPYF.